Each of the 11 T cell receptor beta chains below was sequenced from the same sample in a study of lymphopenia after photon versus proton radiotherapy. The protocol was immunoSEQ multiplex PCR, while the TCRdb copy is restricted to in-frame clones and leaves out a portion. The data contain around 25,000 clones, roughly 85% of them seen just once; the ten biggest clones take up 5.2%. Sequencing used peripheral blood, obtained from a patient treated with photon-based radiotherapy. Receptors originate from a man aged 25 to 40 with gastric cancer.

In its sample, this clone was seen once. CDR3 sequence reads: CASSLTRETEAFF. The CDR3 DNA follows: TGTGCCAGCAGCCTTACAAGAGAGACTGAAGCTTTCTTT. This chain joins TRBV7-3 and TRBJ1-1; D gene ambiguous. With 5 bases removed from V and 5 bases from J, the gap between germline ends came to 12 bases. The CDR3 covers 13 residues. CDR1 and CDR2 from the germline V gene are SGHTA and FQGTGA.

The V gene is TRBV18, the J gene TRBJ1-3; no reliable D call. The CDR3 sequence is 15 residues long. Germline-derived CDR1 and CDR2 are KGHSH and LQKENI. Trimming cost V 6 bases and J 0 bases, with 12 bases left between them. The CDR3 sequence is CASSLDMLSGNTIYF. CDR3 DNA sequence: TGTGCCAGCTCCCTTGACATGCTCTCTGGAAACACCATATATTTT.

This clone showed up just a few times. The CDR3 coding sequence is TGTGCCAGTAGTAGCAACACTGAAGCTTTCTTT. Amino acids: CASSSNTEAFF. The V gene is TRBV19, the J gene TRBJ1-1; D is undetermined. There are 11 residues in the CDR3. The germline V and J ends were trimmed by 4 bases and 2 bases, with 2 bases remaining between them. Germline loops: CDR1 LNHDA, CDR2 SQIVND (reference sequence).

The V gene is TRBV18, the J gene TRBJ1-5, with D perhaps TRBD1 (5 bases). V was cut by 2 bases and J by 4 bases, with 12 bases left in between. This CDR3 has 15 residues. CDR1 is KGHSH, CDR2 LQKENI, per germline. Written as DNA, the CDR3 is TGTGCCAGCTCACCAAACCTAGGGGTAAATCAGCCCCAGCATTTT. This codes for CASSPNLGVNQPQHF.

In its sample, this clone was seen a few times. CDR3 sequence: CASSLDPQQGARGYTF. The CDR3 DNA sequence: TGCGCCAGCAGCCTTGACCCCCAACAGGGGGCGAGGGGCTACACCTTC. This rearrangement joins TRBV4-1 to TRBJ1-2; 9 nucleotides align to TRBD1. V lost 4 bases to trimming and J lost 8 bases; unmatched junction nucleotides: 14. This CDR3 region has 16 residues. Germline V gives CDR1 MGHRA, CDR2 YSYEKL.

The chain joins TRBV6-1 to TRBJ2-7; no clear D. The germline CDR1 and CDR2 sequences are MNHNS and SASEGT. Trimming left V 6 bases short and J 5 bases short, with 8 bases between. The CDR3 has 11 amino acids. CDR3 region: CASSLNHEQYF. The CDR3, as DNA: TGTGCCAGCAGCCTAAACCACGAGCAGTACTTC.

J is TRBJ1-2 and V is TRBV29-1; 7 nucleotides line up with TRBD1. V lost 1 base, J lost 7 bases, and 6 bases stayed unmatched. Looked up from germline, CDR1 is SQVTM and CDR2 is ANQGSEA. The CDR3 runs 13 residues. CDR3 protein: CSVEGGGTVGYTF. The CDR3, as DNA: TGCAGCGTTGAAGGAGGGGGCACGGTTGGCTACACCTTC.

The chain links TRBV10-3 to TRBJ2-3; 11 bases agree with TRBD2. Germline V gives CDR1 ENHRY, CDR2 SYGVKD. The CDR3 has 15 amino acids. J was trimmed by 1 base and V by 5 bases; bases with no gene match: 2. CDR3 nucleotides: TGTGCCATCAGTAATAGCGGGAGGGGCACAGATACGCAGTATTTT. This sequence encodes CAISNSGRGTDTQYF.

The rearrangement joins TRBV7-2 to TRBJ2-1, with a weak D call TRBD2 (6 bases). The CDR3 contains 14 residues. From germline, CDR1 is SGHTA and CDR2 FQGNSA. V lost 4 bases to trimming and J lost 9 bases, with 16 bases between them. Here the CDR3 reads CASSSDYGLGEQFF. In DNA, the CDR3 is TGTGCCAGCAGCTCGGACTATGGGCTCGGTGAGCAGTTCTTC.

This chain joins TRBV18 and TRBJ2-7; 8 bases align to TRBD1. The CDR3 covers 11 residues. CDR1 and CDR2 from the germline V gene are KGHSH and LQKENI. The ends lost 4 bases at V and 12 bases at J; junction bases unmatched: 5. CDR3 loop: CASSQGQAPYF. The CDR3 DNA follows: TGTGCCAGCTCACAGGGACAGGCGCCGTACTTC.

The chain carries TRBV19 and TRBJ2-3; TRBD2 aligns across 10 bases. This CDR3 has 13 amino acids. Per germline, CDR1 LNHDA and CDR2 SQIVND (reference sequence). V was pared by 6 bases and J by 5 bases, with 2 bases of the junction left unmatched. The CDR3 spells CASSRLAGDTQYF. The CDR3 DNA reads TGTGCCAGTAGCAGACTAGCGGGAGATACGCAGTATTTT.